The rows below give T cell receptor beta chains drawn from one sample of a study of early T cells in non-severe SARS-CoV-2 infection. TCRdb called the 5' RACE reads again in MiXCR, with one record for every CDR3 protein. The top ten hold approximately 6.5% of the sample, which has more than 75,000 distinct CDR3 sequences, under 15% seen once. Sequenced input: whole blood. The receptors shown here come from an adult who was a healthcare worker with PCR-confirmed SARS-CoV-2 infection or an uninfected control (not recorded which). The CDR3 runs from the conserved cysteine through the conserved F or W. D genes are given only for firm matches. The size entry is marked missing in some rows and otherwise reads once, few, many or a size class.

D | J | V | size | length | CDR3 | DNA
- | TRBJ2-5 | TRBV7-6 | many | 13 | CASSLGARETQYF | TGTGCCAGCAGCTTAGGCGCGCGTGAGACCCAGTACTTC
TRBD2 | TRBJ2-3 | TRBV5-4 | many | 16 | CASSLEPGLAADTQYF | TGTGCCAGCAGCTTGGAGCCGGGACTAGCGGCAGATACGCAGTATTTT
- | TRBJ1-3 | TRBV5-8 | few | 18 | CASSLEPGDSYSGNTIYF | TGTGCCAGCAGCTTGGAGCCAGGGGACTCCTACTCTGGAAACACCATATATTTT
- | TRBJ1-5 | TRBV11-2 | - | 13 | CASSLSPNQPQHF | TGTGCCAGCAGCTTATCCCCCAATCAGCCCCAGCATTTT
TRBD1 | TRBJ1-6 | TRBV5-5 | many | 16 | CASSLGQGASNSPLHF | TGTGCCAGCAGCTTGGGACAGGGGGCAAGTAATTCACCCCTCCACTTT
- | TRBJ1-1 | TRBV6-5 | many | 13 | CASSSGQNTEAFF | TGTGCCAGCAGTTCGGGACAGAACACTGAAGCTTTCTTT
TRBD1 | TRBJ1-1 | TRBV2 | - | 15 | CASKGQGSLNTEAFF | TGTGCCAGCAAGGGACAGGGAAGTTTGAACACTGAAGCTTTCTTT
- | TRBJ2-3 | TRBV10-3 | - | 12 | CAISEGPDTQYF | TGTGCCATCAGTGAAGGTCCAGATACGCAGTATTTT
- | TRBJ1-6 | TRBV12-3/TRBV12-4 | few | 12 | CASGVGNSPLHF | TGTGCCAGCGGAGTAGGGAATTCACCCCTCCACTTT
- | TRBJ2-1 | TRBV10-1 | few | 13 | CASSDPIYNEQFF | TGCGCCAGCAGTGACCCTATTTACAATGAGCAGTTCTTC
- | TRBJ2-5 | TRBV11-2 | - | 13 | CASTHGAQETQYF | TGTGCCAGCACCCACGGGGCCCAAGAGACCCAGTACTTC
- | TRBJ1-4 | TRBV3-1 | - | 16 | CASSQADERSNEKLFF | TGTGCCAGCAGCCAAGCCGACGAGAGGTCTAATGAAAAACTGTTTTTT
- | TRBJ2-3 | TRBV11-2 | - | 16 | CASRRGVRQSTDTQYF | TGTGCCAGCAGAAGAGGGGTACGGCAGAGCACAGATACGCAGTATTTT
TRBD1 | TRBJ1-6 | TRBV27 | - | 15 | CASRLQGDYNSPLHF | TGTGCCAGCAGACTACAGGGGGATTATAATTCACCCCTCCACTTT
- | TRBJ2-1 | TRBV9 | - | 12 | CASSVVGLEQFF | TGTGCCAGCAGCGTAGTAGGACTAGAGCAGTTCTTC
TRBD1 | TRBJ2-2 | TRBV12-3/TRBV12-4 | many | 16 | CASSWAGTVNTGELFF | TGTGCCAGCAGTTGGGCCGGGACAGTGAACACCGGGGAGCTGTTTTTT
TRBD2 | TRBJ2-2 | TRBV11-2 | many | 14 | CATGVAGVPGELFF | TGTGCCACCGGGGTGGCGGGGGTTCCCGGGGAGCTGTTTTTT
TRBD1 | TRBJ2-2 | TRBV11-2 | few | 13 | CASTSGGTGELFF | TGTGCCAGCACCTCAGGGGGCACCGGGGAGCTGTTTTTT
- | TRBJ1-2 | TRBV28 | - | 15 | CASSSGGTYVYGYTF | TGTGCCAGCAGTTCCGGAGGGACGTACGTTTATGGCTACACCTTC
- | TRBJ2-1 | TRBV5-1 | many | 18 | CASSSKDRTATPYNEQFF | TGCGCCAGCAGCTCAAAGGACAGAACTGCGACTCCCTACAATGAGCAGTTCTTC
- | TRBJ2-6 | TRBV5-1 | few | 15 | CASSLKGSGANVLTF | TGCGCCAGCAGCTTGAAGGGGTCTGGGGCCAACGTCCTGACTTTC
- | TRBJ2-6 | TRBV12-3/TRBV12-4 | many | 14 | CASSPRAGANVLTF | TGTGCCAGCAGCCCCCGGGCTGGGGCCAACGTCCTGACTTTC
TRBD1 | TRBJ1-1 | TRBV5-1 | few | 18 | CASSGTGGYGSGNTEAFF | TGCGCCAGCAGCGGGACAGGGGGCTATGGTAGCGGGAACACTGAAGCTTTCTTT
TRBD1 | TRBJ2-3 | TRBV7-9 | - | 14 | CASSWTGSTDTQYF | TGTGCCAGCAGCTGGACAGGGAGCACAGATACGCAGTATTTT
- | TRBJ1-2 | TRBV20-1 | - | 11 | CSARETPTDTF | TGCAGTGCTAGAGAGACCCCAACCGATACGTTC
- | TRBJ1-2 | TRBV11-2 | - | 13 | CASTLTGSYGYTF | TGTGCCAGCACCCTGACGGGATCCTATGGCTACACCTTC
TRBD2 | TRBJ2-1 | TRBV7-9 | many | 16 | CASSPPSGGPLDEQFF | TGTGCCAGCAGCCCCCCTAGCGGGGGCCCCCTGGATGAGCAGTTCTTC
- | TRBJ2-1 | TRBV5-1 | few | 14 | CASSQEGTYNEQFF | TGCGCCAGCTCCCAGGAGGGCACCTACAATGAGCAGTTCTTC
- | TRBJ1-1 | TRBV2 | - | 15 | CASSEGLPLSTEAFF | TGTGCCAGCAGTGAGGGACTGCCCCTCAGCACTGAAGCTTTCTTT
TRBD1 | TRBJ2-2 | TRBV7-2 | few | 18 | CASSPAGQGVTNTGELFF | TGTGCCAGCAGTCCGGCGGGACAGGGTGTGACAAACACCGGGGAGCTGTTTTTT